These T cell receptor beta chains were read from a single sample in a study of Graves' ophthalmopathy and Graves' hyperthyroidism. TCRdb itself ran the multiplex PCR reads through MiXCR, one entry per CDR3 protein. Among a few hundred thousand distinct CDR3 sequences listed, about 18% were seen once. Input material: peripheral blood. These receptors originate from an adult woman with stable Graves' hyperthyroidism. Each CDR3 is given with its conserved first and last residue.

V gene,J gene,CDR3 protein
TRBV27,TRBJ1-6,CASSSLRGNSPLHF
TRBV6-5,TRBJ2-5,CASSLGPQTQETQYF
TRBV7-2,TRBJ2-7,CASSIAQGAEQYF
TRBV25-1,TRBJ1-2,CATHPRGVPPANYGYTF
TRBV27,TRBJ2-7,CASSYFPGQQYEQYF
TRBV12-5,TRBJ2-7,CASGSTRSFYEQYF
TRBV4-1,TRBJ1-2,CASSQDGRGVDGYTF
TRBV12-5,TRBJ2-2,CASGLDPDRAGELFF
TRBV28,TRBJ2-7,CASNQGIFEQYF
TRBV11-1,TRBJ1-1,CASSLEGDPKMNTEAFF
TRBV10-3,TRBJ2-2,CAIRDSGEVGELFF
TRBV7-2,TRBJ2-7,CASSPSTSYEQYF
TRBV20-1,TRBJ2-5,CSARDVFLTATGETQYF
TRBV15,TRBJ2-5,CATSRDYPGTQYF
TRBV4-2,TRBJ2-5,CASSQDEGVAGYQETQYF
TRBV12-3/TRBV12-4,TRBJ1-1,CASSPRITGTEAFF
TRBV20-1,TRBJ2-7,CSAGSVDEQYF
TRBV27,TRBJ2-5,CASSLNLQETQYF
TRBV4-1,TRBJ2-4,CASSQLTRGAKNIQYF
TRBV24-1,TRBJ2-7,CATSDWVSGTGGYEQYF